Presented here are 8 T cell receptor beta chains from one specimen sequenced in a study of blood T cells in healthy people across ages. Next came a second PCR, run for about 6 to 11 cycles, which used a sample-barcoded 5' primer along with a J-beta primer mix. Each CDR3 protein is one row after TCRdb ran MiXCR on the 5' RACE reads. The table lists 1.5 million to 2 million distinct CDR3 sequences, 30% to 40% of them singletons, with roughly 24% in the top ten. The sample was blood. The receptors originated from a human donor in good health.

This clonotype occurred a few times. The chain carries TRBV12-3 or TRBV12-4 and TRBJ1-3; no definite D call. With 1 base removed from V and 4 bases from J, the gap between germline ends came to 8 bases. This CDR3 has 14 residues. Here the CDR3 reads CASSLGIEGNTIYF. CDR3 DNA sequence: TGTGCCAGCAGTTTAGGGATAGAGGGAAACACCATATATTTT.

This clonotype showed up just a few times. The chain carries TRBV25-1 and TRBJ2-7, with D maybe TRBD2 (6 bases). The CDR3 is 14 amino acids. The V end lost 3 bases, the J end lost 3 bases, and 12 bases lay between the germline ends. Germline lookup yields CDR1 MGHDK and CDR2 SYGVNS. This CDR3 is CASSESGEGYEQYF. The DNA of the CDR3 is TGTGCCAGCAGTGAGTCGGGGGAAGGCTACGAGCAGTACTTC.

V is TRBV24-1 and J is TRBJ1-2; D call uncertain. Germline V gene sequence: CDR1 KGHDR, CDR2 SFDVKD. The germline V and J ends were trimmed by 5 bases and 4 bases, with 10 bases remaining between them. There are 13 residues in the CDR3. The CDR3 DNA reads TGTGCCACCAGTGTCGCACCTTCCTATGGCTACACCTTC. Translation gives CATSVAPSYGYTF.

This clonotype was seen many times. In DNA form, the CDR3 reads TGTGCCAGCAGCTTATATGGGTCGAATGAGCAGTTCTTC. This translates into CASSLYGSNEQFF. The J gene is TRBJ2-1, the V gene TRBV7-2, with unresolved D. The CDR3 covers 13 residues. V was cut by 2 bases and J by 7 bases, with 9 bases left in between. CDR1 and CDR2 (germline): SGHTA, FQGNSA.

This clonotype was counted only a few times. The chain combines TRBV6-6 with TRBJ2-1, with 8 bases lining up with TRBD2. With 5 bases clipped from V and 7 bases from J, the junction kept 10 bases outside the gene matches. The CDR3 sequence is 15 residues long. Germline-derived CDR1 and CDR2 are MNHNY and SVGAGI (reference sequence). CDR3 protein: CASSPGTRRLNEQFF. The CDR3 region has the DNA TGTGCCAGCAGTCCGGGGACTAGAAGGTTGAATGAGCAGTTCTTC.

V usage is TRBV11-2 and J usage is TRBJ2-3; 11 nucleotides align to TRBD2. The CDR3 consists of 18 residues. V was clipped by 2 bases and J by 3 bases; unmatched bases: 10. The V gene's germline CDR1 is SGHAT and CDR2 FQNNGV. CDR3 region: CASSLTLTSGGETDTQYF. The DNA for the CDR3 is TGTGCCAGCAGCTTAACCCTCACTAGCGGGGGTGAGACAGATACGCAGTATTTT.

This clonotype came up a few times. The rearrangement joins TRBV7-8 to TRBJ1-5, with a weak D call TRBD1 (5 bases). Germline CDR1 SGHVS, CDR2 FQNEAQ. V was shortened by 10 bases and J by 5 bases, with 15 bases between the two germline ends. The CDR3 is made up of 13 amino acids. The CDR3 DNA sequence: TGTGCCACCAGGGCTAGCTTGGATCAGCCCCAGCATTTT. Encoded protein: CATRASLDQPQHF. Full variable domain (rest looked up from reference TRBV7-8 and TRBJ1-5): GAGVSQSPRYKVAKRGQDVALRCDPISGHVSLFWYQQALGQGPEFLTYFQNEAQLDKSGLPSDRFFAERPEGSVSTLKIQRTQQEDSAVYLCATRASLDQPQHFGDGTRLSIL.

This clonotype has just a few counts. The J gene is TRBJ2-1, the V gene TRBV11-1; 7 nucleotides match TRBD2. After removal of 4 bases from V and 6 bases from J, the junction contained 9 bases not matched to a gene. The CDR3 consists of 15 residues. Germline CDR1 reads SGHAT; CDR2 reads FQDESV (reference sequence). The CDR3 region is CASSSGLVKFNEQFF. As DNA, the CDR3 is TGTGCCAGCAGCTCAGGACTAGTAAAATTCAATGAGCAGTTCTTC.